These 24 T cell receptor beta chains originate from one sample sequenced in a study of T-cell reconstitution after alpha-beta-depleted transplantation in children. Unique molecular identifiers tagged the TCRbeta library. TCRdb recomputed calls from the PCR reads with MiXCR, one row per CDR3 protein. The sample lists a few hundred thousand distinct CDR3 sequences, 9% to 12% occurring once. The input for sequencing was PBMCs from the stem cell graft donor, taken from the stem cell graft. The receptor source for this set is a human donor who donated a stem cell graft to a child with acute lymphoblastic leukemia.

The genes are TRBV9 and TRBJ2-7; weak D call: TRBD2 (7 bases). Trimming removed 0 bases at V and 2 bases at J, with 18 bases between. Germline values: CDR1 SGDLS, CDR2 YYNGEE. There are 17 residues in the CDR3. CDR3 sequence: CASSVGRGGTPTYEQYF. The CDR3 DNA reads TGTGCCAGCAGCGTAGGGAGGGGGGGTACCCCTACCTACGAGCAGTACTTC. The variable domain in full, completed from reference TRBV9 and TRBJ2-7, reads DSGVTQTPKHLITATGQRVTLRCSPRSGDLSVYWYQQSLDQGLQFLIQYYNGEERAKGNILERFSAQQFPDLHSELNLSSLELGDSALYFCASSVGRGGTPTYEQYFGPGTRLTVT.

The chain has TRBV5-1 and TRBJ2-7, with TRBD2 matching over 10 bases. Germline V gene sequence: CDR1 SGHRS, CDR2 YFSETQ. The CDR3 sequence is 17 residues long. V shed 2 bases and J 2 bases; nucleotides not matched to a gene: 10. CDR3 in DNA: TGCGCCAGCAGCTTAAGGAGCGGGAGGGCCAGAACCTACGAGCAGTACTTC. It is translated as CASSLRSGRARTYEQYF.

This clonotype was counted a few times. This chain connects TRBV20-1 to TRBJ2-3, with D unclear. This CDR3 comprises 14 residues. Trimming cost V 6 bases and J 3 bases, with 16 bases left between them. CDR1 DFQATT and CDR2 SNEGSKA come from the germline V gene (reference sequence). CDR3 nucleotides: TGCAGTGCCCCAGGTTGGCAGTTGACAGATACGCAGTATTTT. Protein sequence: CSAPGWQLTDTQYF.

The sample holds a few counts of this clonotype. The chain uses TRBV9 and TRBJ1-6; D gene ambiguous. Trimming stripped 4 bases from V and 1 base from J, with 6 bases between. Germline loops: CDR1 SGDLS, CDR2 YYNGEE. The CDR3 sequence is 14 residues long. CDR3 DNA: TGTGCCAGCAGCTGGGGATCCTATAATTCACCCCTCCACTTT. Translated, it gives CASSWGSYNSPLHF.

This clonotype was seen at least ten times. The genes are TRBV10-2 and TRBJ2-7, with D possibly TRBD1 on 6 matching bases. V was shortened by 0 bases and J by 2 bases, with 8 bases between the two germline ends. This CDR3 is built from 14 residues. Germline V gives CDR1 WSHSY, CDR2 SAAADI. Here the CDR3 reads CASSESWGPYEQYF. The CDR3 bases are TGCGCCAGCAGTGAGTCCTGGGGGCCCTACGAGCAGTACTTC.

In this sample, this clonotype turned up a few times. This rearrangement joins TRBV29-1 to TRBJ2-7, with D uncertain. The V gene's germline CDR1 is SQVTM and CDR2 ANQGSEA. The length of the CDR3 is 12 residues. V lost 7 bases, J lost 5 bases, and 15 bases lay in between. This CDR3 is CSGTGPTDEQYF. As DNA, the CDR3 is TGCAGCGGCACCGGGCCGACCGACGAGCAGTACTTC.

The chain combines TRBV4-2 with TRBJ2-3; 11 bases agree with TRBD2. In germline, CDR1 is LGHNA, CDR2 YNFKEQ. V dropped 1 base and J dropped 2; count of bases not matched to a gene: 8. CDR3 length: 18 amino acids. The CDR3 DNA sequence: TGTGCCAGCAGCCAAGCTAACATAGCGGGAGGGAACACAGATACGCAGTATTTT. Residues: CASSQANIAGGNTDTQYF.

The rearrangement uses TRBV20-1 and TRBJ2-2; D is uncertain. CDR1 DFQATT and CDR2 SNEGSKA come from the germline V gene (reference sequence). This CDR3 is built from 12 residues. V was clipped by 1 base and J by 4 bases, with 4 bases between them. CDR3 residues: CSARGATGELFF. The CDR3 coding sequence is TGCAGTGCTAGAGGGGCCACCGGGGAGCTGTTTTTT.

This rearrangement joins TRBV12-3 or TRBV12-4 to TRBJ2-3; D is undetermined. Trimming took 4 bases from V and 4 from J, leaving 9 bases between them. This CDR3 has 13 amino acids. The CDR3 DNA is TGTGCCAGCAGTTCCGCGGCAGCAGATACGCAGTATTTT. Residues: CASSSAAADTQYF.

This clonotype turned up a few times. V usage is TRBV5-1 and J usage is TRBJ2-3; D perhaps matches TRBD1 (5 bases). Between the trimmed V and J ends, which lost 0 bases and 4 bases, there was a span of 9 bases. The CDR3 is made up of 14 amino acids. Per the germline V gene, CDR1 is SGHRS and CDR2 is YFSETQ. The CDR3, as DNA: TGCGCCAGCAGCTTGGTGCAGGGCCCAGATACGCAGTATTTT. This codes for CASSLVQGPDTQYF.

This clonotype was found a few times. The rearrangement uses TRBV5-6 and TRBJ2-2; TRBD2 agrees at 10 bases. CDR3 length equals 15 residues. The V segment lost 5 bases and the J segment 4 bases; nucleotides outside the gene matches: 5. Germline CDR1 is SGHDT and CDR2 is YYEEEE. CDR3 protein: CASRFSGRSTGELFF. As DNA, the CDR3 is TGTGCCAGCAGATTTAGCGGGAGGAGCACCGGGGAGCTGTTTTTT. The full variable domain, with the rest looked up from reference TRBV5-6 and TRBJ2-2, is DAGVTQSPTHLIKTRGQQVTLRCSPKSGHDTVSWYQQALGQGPQFIFQYYEEEERQRGNFPDRFSGHQFPNYSSELNVNALLLGDSALYLCASRFSGRSTGELFFGEGSRLTVL.

The chain combines TRBV12-3 or TRBV12-4 with TRBJ2-1, with unresolved D. Trimming removed 1 base at V and 2 bases at J, with 12 bases between. This CDR3 spans 16 amino acids. The chain's CDR3 is CASSLVGFQTYNEQFF. CDR3 in DNA: TGTGCCAGCAGTTTAGTGGGGTTCCAAACCTACAATGAGCAGTTCTTC.

This chain links TRBV19 with TRBJ1-5, with TRBD1 matching 10 bases. The germline CDR1 and CDR2 sequences are LNHDA and SQIVND (reference sequence). J gave up 6 bases and V 1 base, and 9 bases lay outside the gene matches. This CDR3 spans 17 amino acids. DNA for the CDR3: TGTGCCAGTAGTATAGGATCCCGACAGGGGGCTTTTCAGCCCCAGCATTTT. It specifies CASSIGSRQGAFQPQHF.

This clonotype was observed many times. The rearrangement links TRBV10-3 to TRBJ2-1, with 11 bases fitting TRBD2. CDR3 length equals 13 residues. The V gene's germline CDR1 is ENHRY and CDR2 SYGVKD. J was trimmed by 4 bases and V by 8 bases; bases with no gene match: 1. The CDR3 loop reads CAIGTSGYNEQFF. The CDR3 bases are TGTGCCATCGGGACTAGCGGATACAATGAGCAGTTCTTC.

This clonotype was counted only a few times. The V and J genes are TRBV2 and TRBJ2-7; the match to TRBD2 covers 8 bases. The CDR3 sequence is 13 residues long. Germline trimming cut 6 bases from V and 6 bases from J; bases unmatched to any gene: 7. Per the germline V gene, CDR1 is SNHLY and CDR2 is FYNNEI. CDR3 in DNA: TGTGCCAGCAGCTACGGGAGGGCGTTCGAGCAGTACTTC. Amino acids: CASSYGRAFEQYF. Full variable domain (missing parts from reference TRBV2 and TRBJ2-7): EPEVTQTPSHQVTQMGQEVILRCVPISNHLYFYWYRQILGQKVEFLVSFYNNEISEKSEIFDDQFSVERPDGSNFTLKIRSTKLEDSAMYFCASSYGRAFEQYFGPGTRLTVT.

A few counts support this clonotype. CDR3 nucleotide sequence: TGCAGCGTTGAGTCCGGGAACACTGAAGCTTTCTTT. Encoded protein: CSVESGNTEAFF. V and J are TRBV29-1 and TRBJ1-1; D is unresolved. The CDR3 has 12 amino acids. V lost 3 bases and J lost 1, with 6 bases in between. CDR1 SQVTM and CDR2 ANQGSEA come from the germline V gene. Based on the CDR3 plus reference TRBV29-1 and TRBJ1-1, the full variable domain is SAVISQKPSRDICQRGTSLTIQCQVDSQVTMMFWYRQQPGQSLTLIATANQGSEATYESGFVIDKFPISRPNLTFSTLTVSNMSPEDSSIYLCSVESGNTEAFFGQGTRLTVV.

A few counts support this clonotype. The chain links TRBV6-5 to TRBJ2-5, with 9 positions matching TRBD1. From germline, CDR1 is MNHEY and CDR2 SVGAGI. CDR3 length: 15 amino acids. The V and J ends lost 2 bases and 5 bases, in that order; junction bases with no gene match: 6. The chain's CDR3 is CASSYTPDRGETQYF. The CDR3 coding sequence is TGTGCCAGCAGTTACACACCGGACAGGGGTGAGACCCAGTACTTC.

DNA of the CDR3: TGTGCCAGCAGCCACAGGGGGTCCGGGGCCAACGTCCTGACTTTC. Encoded protein: CASSHRGSGANVLTF. The chain carries TRBV28 and TRBJ2-6; 8 bases agree with TRBD1. The CDR3 spans 15 residues. In germline, CDR1 is MDHEN, CDR2 SYDVKM. V dropped 6 bases and J dropped 4; count of bases not matched to a gene: 5.

The chain is built from TRBV28 and TRBJ1-3; TRBD1 matches 7 bases. Germline CDR1 MDHEN, CDR2 SYDVKM. V lost 5 bases to trimming and J lost 0 bases; unmatched junction nucleotides: 4. There are 15 residues in the CDR3. The CDR3 protein is CASSPGTDSGNTIYF. CDR3 DNA: TGTGCCAGCAGTCCAGGGACAGACTCTGGAAACACCATATATTTT.

There are many counts of this clonotype. V usage is TRBV18 and J usage is TRBJ2-3; 11 bases match TRBD2. Losses at the gene ends were 5 bases for V and 6 bases for J; bases not matched to a gene: 4. Per the germline V gene, CDR1 is KGHSH and CDR2 is LQKENI. The CDR3 has 14 residues. CDR3 residues: CASSMSSGRDTQYF. The CDR3 nucleotides read TGTGCCAGCTCAATGTCTAGCGGGAGGGATACGCAGTATTTT.

The gene calls are TRBV12-3 or TRBV12-4 and TRBJ2-5; 7 bases are shared with TRBD2. Trimming took 5 bases from V and 4 from J; bases not matched to a gene: 13. This CDR3 spans 16 amino acids. CDR3 loop: CASSPSTRETGETQYF. The CDR3 nucleotides read TGTGCCAGCAGTCCCTCCACGCGGGAGACGGGAGAGACCCAGTACTTC.

This clonotype was picked up one time. A much larger clonotype is one base distant, so this may be a read error. This CDR3 is missing its conserved last phenylalanine or tryptophan, likely due to a read error. J is TRBJ2-1 and V is TRBV7-9, with 11 positions matching TRBD2. V gave up 5 bases and J gave up 4 bases; unmatched junction bases: 4. Germline assignment: CDR1 SEHNR and CDR2 FQNEAQ (reference sequence). The CDR3 is made up of 15 amino acids. Here the CDR3 DNA reads TGTGCCAGCAGCGACGGGACTAGCGGATACAATGAGCAGTTCTTG. Protein product: CASSDGTSGYNEQFL.

This clonotype was seen repeatedly, ten times or more. This CDR3 reads CSARDPSGSSYEQYF. Here the CDR3 DNA reads TGCAGTGCTAGAGATCCTAGCGGGAGTTCCTACGAGCAGTACTTC. This chain joins TRBV20-1 and TRBJ2-7, with 10 bases aligning to TRBD2. CDR1 and CDR2 (germline): DFQATT, SNEGSKA (reference sequence). J was trimmed by 1 base and V by 0 bases; bases with no gene match: 3. CDR3 length: 15 amino acids.

This clonotype was detected a few times. This chain links TRBV11-1 with TRBJ2-1; possibly TRBD2 for D (6 bases). In germline, CDR1 is SGHAT, CDR2 FQDESV (reference sequence). This CDR3 spans 19 amino acids. V was shortened by 5 bases and J by 5 bases, with 28 bases between the two germline ends. CDR3 DNA: TGTGCCAGCAGCCAAACCCGCCTGAGGCAGGGAGGAACCCACAATGAGCAGTTCTTC. Residues: CASSQTRLRQGGTHNEQFF.